What follows are 27 T cell receptor beta chains derived from one specimen sequenced in a study of a mutant IDH1 vaccine in newly diagnosed glioma. The antigens for these receptors are not known. This table comes from immunoSEQ multiplex PCR, and its TCRdb copy is limited to in-frame clones, with some not included. The repertoire holds some 60,000 clones, with around 80% as singletons. Time point noted: week 11, during vaccination. Vaccinated patients received 300 ug of mutant IDH1 20-mer peptide per dose, with topical imiquimod. Sequencing used PBMCs, obtained from a glioma patient whose treatment included an IDH1 peptide vaccine. The origin of the receptors is a man younger than 45 with glioma.

The chain employs TRBV30 and TRBJ2-7, with D possibly TRBD1 on 6 matching bases. CDR3 length equals 13 residues. Germline V CDR1 and CDR2: GTSNPN, SVGIG (reference sequence). The V end lost 5 bases, the J end lost 0 bases, and 11 bases lay between the germline ends. CDR3 protein: CAWATGGSYEQYF. For the CDR3, the DNA is TGTGCCTGGGCGACAGGAGGCTCCTACGAGCAGTACTTC.

The chain employs TRBV5-1 and TRBJ2-5, with TRBD2 matching over 10 bases. The J call is uncertain, as TRBJ2-7 better fits the DNA end. Per germline, CDR1 SGHRS and CDR2 YFSETQ. This CDR3 region has 16 residues. The CDR3 DNA reads as TGCGCCAGCAGCTTCCTAGCGGGAGTTTCCACCTACGAGCAGTACTTC. This sequence encodes CASSFLAGVSTYEQYF.

The chain employs TRBV6-4 and TRBJ1-5, with 7 positions matching TRBD1. The V and J ends lost 2 bases and 2 bases, in that order; junction bases with no gene match: 12. Germline CDR1 MRHNA, CDR2 SNTAGT. The CDR3 sequence is 18 residues long. CDR3 amino acids: CASSDGRIEDRGNQPQHF. CDR3 DNA sequence: TGTGCCAGCAGTGACGGGCGGATCGAAGACAGGGGCAATCAGCCCCAGCATTTT.

J is TRBJ2-7 and V is TRBV6-7; no definite D call. TRBV6-7 is noted as an ORF with a role that remains uncertain. The CDR3 length is 16 residues. V dropped 8 bases and J dropped 0 bases, with 20 bases sitting between them. CDR3: CASGFVARFCSYEQYF. In DNA form, the CDR3 reads TGTGCCAGCGGGTTCGTCGCCCGGTTCTGCTCCTACGAGCAGTACTTC.

This clone has only one observation. The chain has TRBV28 and TRBJ2-7; weak D call: TRBD2 (6 bases). This CDR3 has 12 amino acids. The germline V gene encodes CDR1 MDHEN and CDR2 SYDVKM. V lost 8 bases and J lost 6, with 14 bases in between. In DNA, the CDR3 is TGTGCCAGCCGCACGAGACTAGGCGAGCAGTACTTC. Amino acid sequence: CASRTRLGEQYF. The complete variable domain, with remaining parts taken from reference TRBV28 and TRBJ2-7, reads DVKVTQSSRYLVKRTGEKVFLECVQDMDHENMFWYRQDPGLGLRLIYFSYDVKMKEKGDIPEGYSVSREKKERFSLILESASTNQTSMYLCASRTRLGEQYFGPGTRLTVT.

This chain uses TRBV9 with TRBJ2-7; 10 nucleotides align to TRBD2. Germline CDR1 SGDLS, CDR2 YYNGEE. CDR3 length: 15 residues. V was pared by 4 bases and J by 4 bases, with 8 bases of the junction left unmatched. This CDR3 is CASSPLAGGLYEQYF. CDR3 in DNA: TGTGCCAGCAGCCCCTTAGCGGGAGGCTTATACGAGCAGTACTTC.

J is TRBJ2-3 and V is TRBV4-2; tentatively, D is TRBD1 or TRBD2 (6 bases each). CDR1 and CDR2 (germline): LGHNA, YNFKEQ. The CDR3 contains 17 residues. Trimming took off 0 bases at V and 1 base at J, with 14 bases between the two ends. CDR3 nucleotides: TGTGCCAGCAGCCAAGATGTTTGGGGGGCCGGCACAGATACGCAGTATTTT. It specifies CASSQDVWGAGTDTQYF.

The CDR3 spells CASSPSGTSGGGTGELFF. The DNA for the CDR3 is TGCGCCAGCAGCCCATCCGGGACTAGCGGGGGAGGAACCGGGGAGCTGTTTTTT. J is TRBJ2-2 and V is TRBV5-1, with 14 bases identical to TRBD2. Germline V CDR1 and CDR2: SGHRS, YFSETQ. The CDR3 contains 18 residues. V gave up 4 bases and J gave up 5 bases; unmatched junction bases: 10.

The chain links TRBV30 to TRBJ2-7, with D possibly being TRBD1 (5 bases). Trimming took off 0 bases at V and 2 bases at J, with 17 bases between the two ends. Germline CDR1 is GTSNPN and CDR2 is SVGIG (reference sequence). The CDR3 loop spans 16 amino acids. CDR3 protein: CAWSVTQAGRTYEQYF. The DNA for the CDR3 is TGTGCCTGGAGTGTGACCCAGGCAGGGCGAACCTACGAGCAGTACTTC.

J is TRBJ1-5 and V is TRBV4-3; D uncertain. This CDR3 region has 13 residues. Trimming removed 3 bases at V and 0 bases at J, with 3 bases between. The V gene's germline CDR1 is LGHNA and CDR2 YSLEER. The CDR3 protein is CASSQDSNQPQHF. CDR3 DNA: TGCGCCAGCAGCCAGGATAGCAATCAGCCCCAGCATTTT.

The sample holds one count of this clone. The chain couples TRBV28 to TRBJ2-7; 10 bases fit TRBD2. The CDR3 is made up of 16 amino acids. Germline trimming cut 5 bases from V and 6 bases from J; bases unmatched to any gene: 13. In germline, CDR1 is MDHEN, CDR2 SYDVKM. The CDR3 here is CASSTFPGLASGEQYF. The CDR3 coding sequence is TGTGCCAGCAGTACCTTTCCGGGACTAGCGTCTGGCGAGCAGTACTTC.

The chain joins TRBV9 to TRBJ1-6; 8 bases fit TRBD1. Germline V CDR1 and CDR2: SGDLS, YYNGEE. CDR3 length: 12 residues. Trimming cost V 1 base and J 12 bases; bases outside gene matches: 0. As DNA, the CDR3 is TGTGCCAGCAGCGTAACAGGGGGACCCCTCCACTTT. Translating it yields CASSVTGGPLHF.

The gene calls are TRBV21-1 and TRBJ1-5; TRBD1, as called in the table, went unchecked against the DNA. TRBV21-1 is described as a pseudogene. The CDR3 has 13 amino acids. CDR3 region: CASSKKQDQPQHF. CDR3 DNA: TGTGCCAGCAGCAAAAAACAGGATCAGCCCCAGCATTTT.

V and J are TRBV19 and TRBJ2-7, with 11 bases lining up with TRBD2. CDR3 size: 16 residues. Looked up from germline, CDR1 is LNHDA and CDR2 is SQIVND (reference sequence). J gave up 3 bases and V 1 base, and 5 bases lay outside the gene matches. The CDR3 sequence: CASSIAGTSGHYEQYF. CDR3 in DNA: TGTGCCAGTAGTATAGCGGGGACTAGCGGACACTACGAGCAGTACTTC.

This sequence joins TRBV4-3 and TRBJ1-4, with D perhaps matching TRBD1 (6 bases). The germline V gene encodes CDR1 LGHNA and CDR2 YSLEER. V lost 1 base to trimming and J lost 7 bases, with 13 bases between them. The CDR3 sequence is 15 residues long. CDR3 nucleotide sequence: TGCGCCAGCAGCCAAGGGGGGGGCTTATCTGAAAAACTGTTTTTT. Translating gives CASSQGGGLSEKLFF.

The rearrangement uses TRBV9 and TRBJ2-3; 14 positions agree with TRBD2. This CDR3 has 16 amino acids. Germline assignment: CDR1 SGDLS and CDR2 YYNGEE. The ends lost 4 bases at V and 2 bases at J; junction bases unmatched: 3. This CDR3 reads CASSLGLAGVTDTQYF. CDR3 DNA sequence: TGTGCCAGCAGCTTGGGACTAGCGGGGGTCACAGATACGCAGTATTTT.

This chain links TRBV7-3 with TRBJ2-6; 7 bases line up with TRBD2. Germline lookup yields CDR1 SGHTA and CDR2 FQGTGA. Losses at the gene ends were 5 bases for V and 0 bases for J; bases not matched to a gene: 4. The CDR3 has 16 amino acids. In DNA form, the CDR3 reads TGTGCCAGCAGCGCCTCGGGGGGCTCTGGGGCCAACGTCCTGACTTTC. Residues: CASSASGGSGANVLTF.

The gene calls are TRBV6-5 and TRBJ2-3; D gene unclear. Germline loops: CDR1 MNHEY, CDR2 SVGAGI. The V and J ends lost 7 bases and 2 bases respectively, with 10 bases between them. CDR3 length equals 13 residues. CDR3: CASTSTYTDTQYF. The DNA for the CDR3 is TGTGCCAGCACTTCGACGTACACAGATACGCAGTATTTT.

The chain combines TRBV6-5 with TRBJ2-7, with TRBD2 as a possible D gene (5 bases). The CDR3 loop spans 13 amino acids. Germline CDR1 reads MNHEY; CDR2 reads SVGAGI. Trimming left V 5 bases short and J 5 bases short, with 13 bases between. Here the CDR3 DNA reads TGTGCCAGCAGTCCTAGGGCCGGGGACGAGCAGTACTTC. Translating gives CASSPRAGDEQYF.

The chain is built from TRBV19 and TRBJ1-4; D call uncertain. Germline CDR1 is LNHDA and CDR2 is SQIVND (reference sequence). This CDR3 region has 15 residues. Trimming cost V 4 bases and J 4 bases, with 13 bases left between them. The CDR3 loop reads CASSTSESINEKLFF. In DNA form, the CDR3 reads TGTGCCAGTAGTACCTCCGAAAGTATTAATGAAAAACTGTTTTTT.

The chain couples TRBV9 to TRBJ1-1; D remains unclear. Trimming took off 0 bases at V and 2 bases at J, with 11 bases between the two ends. The CDR3 covers 15 residues. Per germline, CDR1 SGDLS and CDR2 YYNGEE. The CDR3 coding sequence is TGTGCCAGCAGCGTAGTGCTGGGCGGCAACACTGAAGCTTTCTTT. Its translation: CASSVVLGGNTEAFF.

This chain connects TRBV5-6 to TRBJ2-3, with a weak D call TRBD1 (5 bases). CDR3 size: 14 residues. In germline, CDR1 is SGHDT, CDR2 YYEEEE. V lost 1 base to trimming and J lost 5 bases, with 11 bases between them. The CDR3 DNA reads as TGTGCCAGCAGCTTGTCTGGGGCCCGAGATACGCAGTATTTT. Its protein is CASSLSGARDTQYF.

The V and J genes are TRBV2 and TRBJ1-3, with a weak D call TRBD1 (6 bases). Germline CDR1 and CDR2: SNHLY and FYNNEI. There are 15 residues in the CDR3. V was clipped by 9 bases and J by 2 bases, with 17 bases between them. CDR3 sequence: CASEGGKGTGNTIYF. As DNA, the CDR3 is TGTGCCAGTGAAGGGGGGAAAGGGACTGGAAACACCATATATTTT.

The chain links TRBV28 to TRBJ2-7; 13 bases align to TRBD2. Germline V gene lookup returns CDR1 MDHEN and CDR2 SYDVKM. The junction had 11 bases not matched to a gene; V was cut back by 5 bases and J by 4 bases. This CDR3 is built from 17 residues. CDR3 residues: CASSRTSGRERGYEQYF. In DNA, the CDR3 is TGTGCCAGCAGTCGGACTAGCGGGAGAGAACGAGGGTACGAGCAGTACTTC.

The chain combines TRBV7-9 with TRBJ1-2; weak D call: TRBD1 (5 bases). The V gene lost 2 bases and the J gene lost 6 bases, with 16 bases spanning the gap. The CDR3 covers 15 residues. Germline V gene lookup returns CDR1 SEHNR and CDR2 FQNEAQ (reference sequence). Written as DNA, the CDR3 is TGTGCCAGCAGCTTAAACGTTAGGAGGGACGATGGCTACACCTTC. Amino acids: CASSLNVRRDDGYTF.

The chain joins TRBV11-2 to TRBJ2-5; 10 nucleotides align to TRBD2. Germline V lookup: CDR1 SGHAT, CDR2 FQNNGV. Trimming cost V 1 base and J 5 bases; bases outside gene matches: 7. The CDR3 is 16 amino acids. This CDR3 reads CASSLGPSGSWETQYF. For the CDR3, the DNA is TGTGCCAGCAGCTTAGGTCCTAGCGGGAGTTGGGAGACCCAGTACTTC. Drawing the rest from reference TRBV11-2 and TRBJ2-5, the complete variable domain is EAGVAQSPRYKIIEKRQSVAFWCNPISGHATLYWYQQILGQGPKLLIQFQNNGVVDDSQLPKDRFSAERLKGVDSTLKIQPAKLEDSAVYLCASSLGPSGSWETQYFGPGTRLLVL.

The rearrangement uses TRBV27 and TRBJ2-7; D is possibly TRBD1 (5 bases). Germline CDR1 reads MNHEY; CDR2 reads SMNVEV (reference sequence). Trimming removed 3 bases from V and 1 base from J, with 16 bases in between. The CDR3 has 16 amino acids. CDR3 region: CASSFVGAGLSYEQYF. Here the CDR3 DNA reads TGTGCCAGCAGTTTCGTTGGGGCAGGCCTTTCCTACGAGCAGTACTTC.